This T cell receptor beta chain was identified in a study of shared clonotypes between healthy human individuals. Study details: Each donor had three CD4 naive, three CD4 memory, two CD8 naive and one CD8 memory plate.

The study's findings and limits: Sampling covered blood only; tissue repertoires likely differ. When naive CD4 clonotypes were compared across a handful of donors, around 5% were shared. The rarefaction results pointed to incomplete sorted-subset sequencing despite large depth.

From germline, CDR1 is MNHNS and CDR2 SASEGT. The V and J ends lost 6 bases and 2 bases respectively, with 14 bases between them. This CDR3 contains 15 residues. Sequencing used immunoSEQ multiplex PCR; TCRdb keeps in-frame clones, though not all of them. Here the sample spans some 1,600,000 clones, 95% to 99% being singletons. On this clone itself: Its antigen is not identified.

Sequenced input: naive CD4+ T cells sorted from blood. Described subset: CD45RA+ positively selected. The clonotype originates from a young man in good health. This chain joins TRBV6-1 and TRBJ2-4; tentative D call: TRBD2 (5 bases). The CDR3 region is CASRNPTGTKNIQYF. CDR3 nucleotide sequence: TGTGCCAGCAGGAACCCCACCGGGACCAAAAACATTCAGTACTTC.